The sequence of this T cell receptor (beta chain) was determined in a study of T cell responses to AZD1222 COVID-19 vaccine. This CDR3 comprises 14 residues. Trimming stripped 2 bases from V and 8 bases from J, with 12 bases between. Germline V gene lookup returns CDR1 SGHVS and CDR2 FNYEAQ. Remarks on this clone: Antigen specificity is unknown.

Study-level results: Among the donors, most were white British and more were female, and clonal diversity was possibly underestimated.

Profiling relied on immunoSEQ multiplex PCR, and the TCRdb table lists in-frame clones only, not all of them. The sample shows around 99,000 clones, approximately 88% of them seen only once. The sample in question was peripheral blood, obtained on day 0 of AZD1222 vaccination. This sequence joins TRBV7-6 and TRBJ1-4; D not resolved. This TCR derives from an adult in good health. The CDR3 DNA sequence: TGTGCCAGCAGCTTATTCGGAGAGCGGGAAAAACTGTTTTTT. As protein: CASSLFGEREKLFF. Full variable domain (outside the CDR3, taken from reference TRBV7-6 and TRBJ1-4): GAGVSQSPRYKVTKRGQDVALRCDPISGHVSLYWYRQALGQGPEFLTYFNYEAQQDKSGLPNDRFSAERPEGSISTLTIQRTEQRDSAMYRCASSLFGEREKLFFGSGTQLSVL.